These 17 T cell receptor beta chains originate from one sample sequenced in a study of blood T cell repertoires in COVID-19. Assay used: immunoSEQ multiplex PCR; TCRdb lists only in-frame clones, some missing. The data hold over 35,000 clones, with approximately 85% observed a single time. Sequenced input: peripheral blood. Every receptor here comes from a man in his forties or fifties with active or convalescent COVID-19.

This chain joins TRBV24-1 and TRBJ2-5; 9 nucleotides agree with TRBD2. Germline V gene data show CDR1 as KGHDR and CDR2 as SFDVKD. J lost 0 bases, V lost 5 bases, and 3 bases had no gene match. The CDR3 contains 15 residues. CDR3 residues: CATSAASGDQETQYF. The CDR3 coding sequence is TGTGCCACCAGTGCGGCTAGCGGGGACCAAGAGACCCAGTACTTC.

This sequence joins TRBV7-2 and TRBJ2-7; 7 nucleotides agree with TRBD2. Unmatched junction bases numbered 4, after V lost 1 base and J lost 1 base. The CDR3 loop spans 15 amino acids. The germline CDR1 and CDR2 sequences are SGHTA and FQGNSA. In DNA form, the CDR3 reads TGTGCCAGCAGCTTAGGGGAGGGCGCATCCTACGAGCAGTACTTC. It specifies CASSLGEGASYEQYF.

The chain carries TRBV6-5 and TRBJ1-5; 8 bases map to TRBD1. The CDR3 is 15 residues long. After removal of 6 bases from V and 1 base from J, the junction contained 5 bases not matched to a gene. Germline V CDR1 and CDR2: MNHEY, SVGAGI. The CDR3 sequence is CASSPTGGSNQPQHF. CDR3 DNA sequence: TGTGCCAGCAGCCCCACAGGGGGAAGCAATCAGCCCCAGCATTTT.

This clone has only a few counts. The gene calls are TRBV2 and TRBJ1-6; the D gene is possibly TRBD1 (5 bases). Germline V gene sequence: CDR1 SNHLY, CDR2 FYNNEI. Trimming pared 0 bases from V and 9 bases from J, leaving 12 bases between. The CDR3 consists of 15 residues. The CDR3 coding sequence is TGTGCCAGCAGTGAAGCGGCACCCGGGGGTTCACCCCTCCACTTT. Its translation: CASSEAAPGGSPLHF. Full variable domain (remainder filled in from reference TRBV2 and TRBJ1-6): EPEVTQTPSHQVTQMGQEVILRCVPISNHLYFYWYRQILGQKVEFLVSFYNNEISEKSEIFDDQFSVERPDGSNFTLKIRSTKLEDSAMYFCASSEAAPGGSPLHFGNGTRLTVT.

J is TRBJ2-7 and V is TRBV9; 8 bases map to TRBD2. The trim removed 3 bases at V and 5 bases at J, leaving 7 bases unmatched. The germline V gene has CDR1 SGDLS and CDR2 YYNGEE. CDR3 size: 14 residues. This chain's CDR3 is CASSAGTRKDEQYF. For the CDR3, the DNA is TGTGCCAGCAGCGCCGGGACTAGAAAGGACGAGCAGTACTTC.

The chain has TRBV7-8 and TRBJ2-3, with a possible D match to TRBD1 (6 bases). CDR3 length: 14 residues. V was trimmed by 5 bases and J by 9 bases, leaving 18 bases between them. CDR1 is SGHVS and CDR2 is FQNEAQ in the germline V gene. The CDR3 reads CASSRGQHLGTQYF. The CDR3 DNA reads TGTGCCAGCAGCCGAGGACAGCATTTAGGGACGCAGTATTTT.

This chain joins TRBV6-1 and TRBJ2-5; 13 positions match TRBD2. Germline V gives CDR1 MNHNS, CDR2 SASEGT. This CDR3 region has 15 residues. Trimming at V came to 2 bases and at J to 4 bases, leaving 1 base not matched to a gene. The CDR3 here is CASSETSGRGETQYF. The CDR3 nucleotides are TGTGCCAGCAGTGAAACTAGCGGGAGGGGAGAGACCCAGTACTTC.

A single count supports this clone. The V gene is TRBV14, the J gene TRBJ2-2; 7 nucleotides agree with TRBD2. The V and J ends lost 6 bases and 5 bases, in that order; junction bases with no gene match: 9. CDR1 and CDR2 (germline): SGHDN, FVKESK. This CDR3 is 15 amino acids long. This chain's CDR3 is CASSVIRGSTGELFF. CDR3 sequence (DNA): TGTGCCAGCAGTGTAATTCGCGGGAGTACCGGGGAGCTGTTTTTT.

V is TRBV3-1 (or the pseudogene TRBV3-2) and J is TRBJ1-2; the match to TRBD1 covers 9 bases. Germline V CDR1 and CDR2: LGHDT, YNNKEL (reference sequence). With V trimmed by 1 base and J by 7 bases, 10 bases remained unmatched. The CDR3 is 16 residues long. The CDR3 region has the DNA TGTGCCAGCAGCCAAGTGGACAGGGGTTCGGTTAGTGGCTACACCTTC. It codes for CASSQVDRGSVSGYTF.

The chain employs TRBV27 and TRBJ2-1, with 12 bases fitting TRBD2. Germline CDR1 reads MNHEY; CDR2 reads SMNVEV (reference sequence). The length of the CDR3 is 15 residues. J gave up 9 bases and V 6 bases, and 9 bases lay outside the gene matches. The CDR3 nucleotides are TGTGCCAGCAGCCGCGGACTAGCGGGGACCTTTGAGCAGTTCTTC. Amino acid sequence: CASSRGLAGTFEQFF.

With respect to this clone: Distinct nucleotide sequences in the sample also encode this CDR3. The genes are TRBV19 and TRBJ1-2, with 9 nucleotides matching TRBD1. V was clipped by 4 bases and J by 7 bases; unmatched bases: 1. Per the germline V gene, CDR1 is LNHDA and CDR2 is SQIVND (reference sequence). This CDR3 region has 12 residues. DNA of the CDR3: TGTGCCAGTAGTAACAGGGGGCTTGGCTACACCTTC. Translation: CASSNRGLGYTF.

The CDR3 DNA reads as TGTGCCAGCAGCGAGAGGGGCGGGGAGGCAGAGACCCAGTACTTC. It encodes CASSERGGEAETQYF. This chain joins TRBV9 and TRBJ2-5; possible D gene TRBD2, 6 bases. V lost 3 bases to trimming and J lost 4 bases, with 16 bases between them. The CDR3 runs to 15 residues. Germline-derived CDR1 and CDR2 are SGDLS and YYNGEE. Supplemented by reference TRBV9 and TRBJ2-5, the full variable domain reads DSGVTQTPKHLITATGQRVTLRCSPRSGDLSVYWYQQSLDQGLQFLIQYYNGEERAKGNILERFSAQQFPDLHSELNLSSLELGDSALYFCASSERGGEAETQYFGPGTRLLVL.

This rearrangement joins TRBV28 to TRBJ2-7; D gene uncertain. The V gene lost 6 bases and the J gene lost 4 bases, with 16 bases spanning the gap. The germline V gene has CDR1 MDHEN and CDR2 SYDVKM. The CDR3 is made up of 14 amino acids. CDR3 protein: CASSPSLTEYEQYF. As DNA, the CDR3 is TGTGCCAGCAGCCCGTCCCTTACGGAGTACGAGCAGTACTTC. Filled out from reference TRBV28 and TRBJ2-7, the complete variable domain reads DVKVTQSSRYLVKRTGEKVFLECVQDMDHENMFWYRQDPGLGLRLIYFSYDVKMKEKGDIPEGYSVSREKKERFSLILESASTNQTSMYLCASSPSLTEYEQYFGPGTRLTVT.

The CDR3 is CATTGEGTEAFF. The CDR3 nucleotides read TGTGCCACCACAGGGGAGGGTACTGAAGCTTTCTTT. V usage is TRBV24-1 and J usage is TRBJ1-1; perhaps TRBD1 as D (6 bases). V gave up 8 bases and J gave up 5 bases, with 11 bases separating them. The CDR3 has 12 residues. Germline V lookup: CDR1 KGHDR, CDR2 SFDVKD.

The chain combines TRBV6-2 or TRBV6-3 with TRBJ1-6; TRBD1 might be the D (6 bases). This CDR3 region has 15 residues. The V end lost 0 bases, the J end lost 10 bases, and 13 bases lay between the germline ends. Per germline, CDR1 MNHEY and CDR2 SVGEGT. In DNA, the CDR3 is TGTGCCAGCAGTTACTCGCGTCCCAGGGGATCACCCCTCCACTTT. This gives the protein CASSYSRPRGSPLHF.

This clone was recorded a few times. This chain uses TRBV7-8 with TRBJ1-6; D is possibly TRBD1 (5 bases). The germline V and J ends were trimmed by 3 bases and 10 bases, with 10 bases remaining between them. The CDR3 is 13 residues long. Germline V gene sequence: CDR1 SGHVS, CDR2 FQNEAQ. The CDR3 sequence: CASSLDGGSPLHF. The CDR3 DNA reads TGTGCCAGCAGCTTGGACGGGGGGTCACCCCTCCACTTT.

This chain joins TRBV7-2 and TRBJ1-2; tentatively, D is TRBD1 (5 bases). This CDR3 region has 13 residues. CDR1 is SGHTA and CDR2 is FQGNSA in the germline V gene. Trimming stripped 1 base from V and 6 bases from J, with 9 bases between. The CDR3 sequence: CASSLGRGNGYTF. The CDR3 DNA follows: TGTGCCAGCAGCTTAGGTCGGGGGAATGGCTACACCTTC.